One sample yielded the 22 T cell receptor beta chains listed below, sequenced in a study of CD8+ T cells in alopecia areata. Once RNA had been extracted, it was reverse transcribed into cDNA to act as the sequencing template. Assay: immunoSEQ multiplex PCR; the TCRdb copy retains only in-frame clones and omits some. The table lists roughly 130,000 clones, over 50% of them singletons. Sequencing was performed on CD4+ T cells sorted from blood, taken at week 0. These receptors were collected from a human donor with alopecia areata.

There are a few counts of this clone. The CDR3 here is CASSTYPGQGLAYEQYF. The CDR3 DNA follows: TGTGCCAGCAGCACATACCCGGGACAGGGGTTAGCGTACGAGCAGTACTTC. This chain links TRBV7-6 with TRBJ2-7, with 10 bases matching TRBD1. The CDR3 consists of 17 residues. With 5 bases clipped from V and 4 bases from J, the junction kept 14 bases outside the gene matches. From germline, CDR1 is SGHVS and CDR2 FNYEAQ.

V usage is TRBV6-5 and J usage is TRBJ2-5; possible D gene TRBD1, 6 bases. CDR3 length equals 14 residues. Looked up from germline, CDR1 is MNHEY and CDR2 is SVGAGI. The germline V and J ends were trimmed by 6 bases and 0 bases, with 11 bases remaining between them. The chain's CDR3 is CASRQTGYQETQYF. CDR3 coding DNA: TGTGCCAGCAGACAAACAGGGTACCAAGAGACCCAGTACTTC.

J is TRBJ2-7 and V is TRBV2; TRBD1 agrees at 9 bases. After removal of 7 bases from V and 6 bases from J, the junction contained 10 bases not matched to a gene. The CDR3 extends over 14 amino acids. In germline, CDR1 is SNHLY, CDR2 FYNNEI. The DNA of the CDR3 is TGTGCCAGCAACCAGGACAGGGGTCCAATCGAGCAGTACTTC. It is translated as CASNQDRGPIEQYF.

V usage is TRBV5-1 and J usage is TRBJ1-1, with D possibly being TRBD1 (6 bases). The CDR3 runs 14 residues. Germline V gene data show CDR1 as SGHRS and CDR2 as YFSETQ. V was cut by 4 bases and J by 3 bases, with 13 bases left in between. CDR3 protein: CASSISQGYTEAFF. CDR3 nucleotide sequence: TGCGCCAGCAGCATCTCACAGGGATACACTGAAGCTTTCTTT.

CDR3 protein: CSVEGEAGGYNEQFF. The DNA of the CDR3 is TGCAGCGTTGAAGGGGAAGCGGGAGGCTACAATGAGCAGTTCTTC. The chain employs TRBV29-1 and TRBJ2-1; 9 nucleotides line up with TRBD2. With V trimmed by 1 base and J by 3 bases, 4 bases remained unmatched. Germline V gives CDR1 SQVTM, CDR2 ANQGSEA. This CDR3 is 15 amino acids long.

The chain couples TRBV7-9 to TRBJ1-5, with D perhaps TRBD1 (5 bases). Trimming stripped 5 bases from V and 6 bases from J, with 14 bases between. This CDR3 spans 14 amino acids. Looked up from germline, CDR1 is SEHNR and CDR2 is FQNEAQ (reference sequence). CDR3 loop: CASSHWPGRQPQHF. The CDR3 DNA reads TGTGCCAGCAGCCATTGGCCAGGGCGTCAGCCCCAGCATTTT.

The J gene is TRBJ1-5, the V gene TRBV4-3; no clear D gene. The germline gives CDR1 LGHNA, CDR2 YSLEER. The CDR3 has 17 residues. The ends were cut back, 4 bases at V and 0 bases at J, with 16 bases in the middle. As DNA, the CDR3 is TGCGCCAGCAGCCCACAGTTGGAATCTTATAGCAATCAGCCCCAGCATTTT. This gives the protein CASSPQLESYSNQPQHF.

This rearrangement joins TRBV23-1 to TRBJ1-1; 9 positions match TRBD1. TRBV23-1 belongs to the ORF category, with a function that is uncertain. Trimming at V came to 2 bases and at J to 12 bases, leaving 4 bases not matched to a gene. The CDR3 runs 12 residues. CDR3 sequence (DNA): TGCGCCAGCAGTCAAAGGGACAGGGATTCTTTCTTT. Protein product: CASSQRDRDSFF.

The V and J genes are TRBV7-6 and TRBJ2-3; 10 bases are shared with TRBD1. The ends lost 4 bases at V and 9 bases at J; junction bases unmatched: 13. Germline loops: CDR1 SGHVS, CDR2 FNYEAQ. The CDR3 is made up of 16 amino acids. The CDR3 reads CASSSRLDRGKRTQYF. The CDR3 nucleotides read TGTGCCAGCAGCTCCAGGCTGGACAGGGGGAAAAGGACGCAGTATTTT. Looking up the rest from reference TRBV7-6 and TRBJ2-3 gives the full variable domain: GAGVSQSPRYKVTKRGQDVALRCDPISGHVSLYWYRQALGQGPEFLTYFNYEAQQDKSGLPNDRFSAERPEGSISTLTIQRTEQRDSAMYRCASSSRLDRGKRTQYFGPGTRLTVL.

This clone was observed a few times. The V gene is TRBV13, the J gene TRBJ1-3; no clear D. This CDR3 region has 17 residues. Trimming cost V 0 bases and J 0 bases, with 12 bases left between them. CDR1 is PRHDT and CDR2 is FYEKMQ in the germline V gene (reference sequence). The CDR3 sequence is CASSLGAGGISGNTIYF. CDR3 nucleotide sequence: TGTGCCAGCAGCTTAGGCGCCGGCGGGATCTCTGGAAACACCATATATTTT.

This chain links TRBV7-2 with TRBJ2-5; 9 positions match TRBD2. The CDR3 has 17 amino acids. The V gene's germline CDR1 is SGHTA and CDR2 FQGNSA. The J segment lost 2 bases and the V segment lost 1 base, leaving 8 bases of the junction unmatched. CDR3 nucleotide sequence: TGTGCCAGCAGCTTAGGGCGGCTGCGGGAGGGGCAAGAGACCCAGTACTTC. Translated, it gives CASSLGRLREGQETQYF.

The chain has TRBV5-1 and TRBJ1-1; possibly TRBD1 for D (5 bases). V was clipped by 0 bases and J by 5 bases, with 11 bases between them. From germline, CDR1 is SGHRS and CDR2 YFSETQ. The CDR3 contains 14 residues. The CDR3 sequence is CASSLGTGATEAFF. CDR3 nucleotides: TGCGCCAGCAGCTTGGGGACCGGGGCAACTGAAGCTTTCTTT. Variable domain in full (rest from reference TRBV5-1 and TRBJ1-1): KAGVTQTPRYLIKTRGQQVTLSCSPISGHRSVSWYQQTPGQGLQFLFEYFSETQRNKGNFPGRFSGRQFSNSRSEMNVSTLELGDSALYLCASSLGTGATEAFFGQGTRLTVV.

V usage is TRBV7-9 and J usage is TRBJ1-5, with D unresolved. V was pared by 1 base and J by 3 bases, with 4 bases between. Germline assignment: CDR1 SEHNR and CDR2 FQNEAQ (reference sequence). CDR3 length: 13 residues. In nucleotides, the CDR3 is TGTGCCAGCAGCTTAGGTAACAATCAGCCCCAGCATTTT. This translates into CASSLGNNQPQHF.

This rearrangement joins TRBV4-2 to TRBJ2-7, with TRBD1 matching over 7 bases. CDR3 length: 15 residues. The V and J ends lost 4 bases and 3 bases, in that order; junction bases with no gene match: 9. Germline loops: CDR1 LGHNA, CDR2 YNFKEQ. CDR3 loop: CASSPKGAPGYEQYF. The CDR3 DNA follows: TGTGCCAGCAGCCCGAAGGGGGCTCCAGGCTACGAGCAGTACTTC.

This clone has more than one count but fewer than ten. This chain joins TRBV7-2 and TRBJ2-5; D may be TRBD2 (5 bases). The V end was cut by 3 bases, the J end by 3 bases, with 8 bases between. The CDR3 sequence is 13 residues long. Per the germline V gene, CDR1 is SGHTA and CDR2 is FQGNSA. CDR3 sequence reads: CASSFASKETQYF. CDR3 in DNA: TGTGCCAGCAGCTTCGCTAGCAAAGAGACCCAGTACTTC.

The genes are TRBV5-6 and TRBJ2-1; D ambiguous. The germline V and J ends were trimmed by 0 bases and 9 bases, with 7 bases remaining between them. This CDR3 is built from 12 residues. The V gene's germline CDR1 is SGHDT and CDR2 YYEEEE. The CDR3 coding sequence is TGTGCCAGCAGCTTGGGGCGGAGTGAGCAGTTCTTC. Translating gives CASSLGRSEQFF.

The chain is built from TRBV4-3 and TRBJ1-3; D is unresolved. Germline V CDR1 and CDR2: LGHNA, YSLEER. The CDR3 spans 16 residues. V was shortened by 0 bases and J by 4 bases, with 13 bases between the two germline ends. CDR3 loop: CASSQEAPGRGNTIYF. CDR3 coding DNA: TGCGCCAGCAGCCAAGAGGCCCCCGGCAGAGGAAACACCATATATTTT.

The table lists this clone with a few counts. The chain recombines TRBV7-8 with TRBJ1-6; D possibly corresponds to TRBD1 (5 bases). Germline CDR1 SGHVS, CDR2 FQNEAQ. With 4 bases removed from V and 6 bases from J, the gap between germline ends came to 19 bases. This CDR3 has 17 amino acids. The CDR3 DNA follows: TGTGCCAGCAGCTACCCATGGGGGGGGGAGAGTAATTCACCCCTCCACTTT. It yields the protein CASSYPWGGESNSPLHF. The full variable domain, with the rest looked up from reference TRBV7-8 and TRBJ1-6, is GAGVSQSPRYKVAKRGQDVALRCDPISGHVSLFWYQQALGQGPEFLTYFQNEAQLDKSGLPSDRFFAERPEGSVSTLKIQRTQQEDSAVYLCASSYPWGGESNSPLHFGNGTRLTVT.

The sample holds one count of this clone. This sequence joins TRBV5-4 and TRBJ2-3; perhaps D is TRBD1 or TRBD2 (5 bases each). The length of the CDR3 is 14 residues. Trimming removed 4 bases from V and 5 bases from J, with 14 bases in between. Germline V gives CDR1 SGHNT, CDR2 YYREEE (reference sequence). CDR3 residues: CASSLAGLGDTQYF. The CDR3 DNA reads as TGTGCCAGCAGCCTAGCAGGGTTGGGAGATACGCAGTATTTT.

The gene calls are TRBV7-9 and TRBJ2-5; 8 bases match TRBD1. J lost 5 bases, V lost 5 bases, and 7 bases had no gene match. CDR3 length equals 14 residues. Looked up from germline, CDR1 is SEHNR and CDR2 is FQNEAQ (reference sequence). CDR3 amino acids: CASSPTGASETQYF. The CDR3 DNA follows: TGTGCCAGCAGCCCGACAGGGGCCTCGGAGACCCAGTACTTC.

This clone was counted only a few times. The chain carries TRBV30 and TRBJ1-1, with D hard to call. Germline V gene lookup returns CDR1 GTSNPN and CDR2 SVGIG (reference sequence). The CDR3 contains 12 residues. V gave up 5 bases and J gave up 0 bases, with 7 bases separating them. The CDR3 DNA sequence: TGTGCCTGGGTTCTCTTGAACACTGAAGCTTTCTTT. Protein product: CAWVLLNTEAFF.

In its sample, this clone was seen a few times. The chain recombines TRBV5-4 with TRBJ2-1, with no clear D. CDR3 length: 14 residues. Between the trimmed V and J ends, which lost 3 bases and 4 bases, there was a span of 11 bases. CDR1 is SGHNT, CDR2 YYREEE, per germline (reference sequence). The CDR3 loop reads CASSYSVGYNEQFF. The CDR3 bases are TGTGCCAGCAGCTACAGCGTTGGGTACAATGAGCAGTTCTTC.